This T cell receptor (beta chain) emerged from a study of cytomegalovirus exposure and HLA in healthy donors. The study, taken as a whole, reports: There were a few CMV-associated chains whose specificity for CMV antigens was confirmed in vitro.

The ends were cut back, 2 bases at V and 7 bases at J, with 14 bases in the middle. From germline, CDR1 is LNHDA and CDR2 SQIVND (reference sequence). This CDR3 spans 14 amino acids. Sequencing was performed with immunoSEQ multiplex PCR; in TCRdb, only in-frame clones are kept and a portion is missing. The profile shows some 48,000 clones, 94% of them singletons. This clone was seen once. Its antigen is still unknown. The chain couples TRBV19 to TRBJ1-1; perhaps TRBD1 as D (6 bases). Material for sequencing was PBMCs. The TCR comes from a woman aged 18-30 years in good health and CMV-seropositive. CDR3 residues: CASSIKRDIGEAFF. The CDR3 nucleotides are TGTGCCAGTAGTATAAAAAGGGACATAGGTGAAGCTTTCTTT.